A single sample is the source of the 25 T cell receptor beta chains below, sequenced in a study of cytomegalovirus exposure and HLA in healthy donors (dated by TCRdb to the late 2010s). The library was prepared using the immunoSEQ multiplex PCR assay. In TCRdb, the immuneACCESS table is reduced to in-frame sequences with V and J assigned. These tables do not hold every clone; where another copy was compared, an unresolved V gene accounts for under half, and the others remain unexplained. The sample records 150,000 to 200,000 clones, about 88% of which are singletons. In total, the top ten clones hold around 3% of the sample. Material for sequencing was PBMCs. The receptors derive from a man aged 18 to 30 in good health and CMV-seronegative.

The V call is TRBV2, the J call TRBJ2-1, with D maybe TRBD1 (5 bases). V lost 7 bases, J lost 2 bases, and 15 bases lay in between. In germline, CDR1 is SNHLY, CDR2 FYNNEI. The CDR3 has 15 amino acids. The CDR3 DNA sequence: TGTGCCAGCAAAGGAAGGGGATCCCCCTACAATGAGCAGTTCTTC. Its translation: CASKGRGSPYNEQFF.

This clone was seen a few times. The chain uses TRBV7-6 and TRBJ2-1, with 10 bases that match TRBD1. The CDR3 length is 14 residues. From germline, CDR1 is SGHVS and CDR2 FNYEAQ. V shed 4 bases, J shed 7 bases, and the junction held 4 bases outside the gene matches. The CDR3 DNA follows: TGTGCCAGCAGCTCGGGACAGGGGACGAATGAGCAGTTCTTC. This encodes CASSSGQGTNEQFF.

The chain joins TRBV28 to TRBJ2-1; 13 bases match TRBD2. V was clipped by 10 bases and J by 5 bases; unmatched bases: 11. Germline loops: CDR1 MDHEN, CDR2 SYDVKM. This CDR3 comprises 16 residues. CDR3 loop: CATSLAGGLGNNEQFF. CDR3 DNA: TGTGCCACTTCACTAGCGGGAGGGCTTGGGAACAATGAGCAGTTCTTC.

The chain uses TRBV5-1 and TRBJ2-1; D is uncertain. Germline CDR1 and CDR2: SGHRS and YFSETQ. The CDR3 contains 14 residues. V dropped 1 base and J dropped 9 bases, with 14 bases sitting between them. CDR3 sequence: CASSLSSDSGEQFF. Written as DNA, the CDR3 is TGCGCCAGCAGCTTGAGTAGTGATTCGGGTGAGCAGTTCTTC.

This sequence joins TRBV4-1 and TRBJ1-2; a possible D gene is TRBD1 (6 bases). From germline, CDR1 is MGHRA and CDR2 YSYEKL. Trimming stripped 1 base from V and 5 bases from J, with 11 bases between. CDR3 length: 14 amino acids. CDR3 sequence: CASSQGTASYGYTF. As DNA, the CDR3 is TGCGCCAGCAGCCAAGGGACAGCTTCTTATGGCTACACCTTC.

This clone was observed a single time. The rearrangement uses TRBV21-1 and TRBJ2-5; the table's D call TRBD2 went unverified against the DNA. TRBV21-1 is described as a pseudogene. This CDR3 is built from 14 residues. For the CDR3, the DNA is TGTGCCAGCAGCAAAGAGGCGGGAAAGGAGGCCCAGTACTTC. This encodes CASSKEAGKEAQYF.

The chain recombines TRBV4-1 with TRBJ2-1; D might be TRBD1 (6 bases). V was trimmed by 3 bases and J by 11 bases, leaving 11 bases between them. Germline V gene lookup returns CDR1 MGHRA and CDR2 YSYEKL. The CDR3 spans 12 residues. The CDR3 nucleotides are TGCGCCAGCAGCCATACAGGGCCCAAGCAGTTCTTC. Amino acids: CASSHTGPKQFF.

The chain couples TRBV5-1 to TRBJ2-2, with D unresolved. Germline-derived CDR1 and CDR2 are SGHRS and YFSETQ. With 0 bases removed from V and 2 bases from J, the gap between germline ends came to 11 bases. The CDR3 runs 16 residues. CDR3 loop: CASSLDTSQNTGELFF. The DNA for the CDR3 is TGCGCCAGCAGCTTGGACACCTCCCAAAACACCGGGGAGCTGTTTTTT. The full variable domain, its missing parts supplied by reference TRBV5-1 and TRBJ2-2, is KAGVTQTPRYLIKTRGQQVTLSCSPISGHRSVSWYQQTPGQGLQFLFEYFSETQRNKGNFPGRFSGRQFSNSRSEMNVSTLELGDSALYLCASSLDTSQNTGELFFGEGSRLTVL.

The genes are TRBV2 and TRBJ2-2, with 7 bases matching TRBD1. Germline V gene sequence: CDR1 SNHLY, CDR2 FYNNEI. V shed 7 bases, J shed 0 bases, and the junction held 5 bases outside the gene matches. This CDR3 comprises 15 residues. This CDR3 reads CASKTGVTNTGELFF. The CDR3 coding sequence is TGTGCCAGCAAAACAGGGGTGACGAACACCGGGGAGCTGTTTTTT.

The rearrangement uses TRBV5-1 and TRBJ1-2, with D maybe TRBD1 (5 bases). Germline-derived CDR1 and CDR2 are SGHRS and YFSETQ. The V end was cut by 0 bases, the J end by 0 bases, with 15 bases between. The length of the CDR3 is 17 residues. This CDR3 is CASSLAGDRKANYGYTF. Here the CDR3 DNA reads TGCGCCAGCAGCTTGGCGGGGGATAGGAAAGCTAACTATGGCTACACCTTC.

The chain uses TRBV7-8 and TRBJ1-5, with 9 bases that match TRBD1. V was pared by 1 base and J by 5 bases, with 6 bases of the junction left unmatched. The CDR3 has 16 amino acids. Germline CDR1 SGHVS, CDR2 FQNEAQ. The CDR3: CASSLELQGADQPQHF. CDR3 nucleotide sequence: TGTGCCAGCAGCTTAGAGCTACAGGGGGCTGATCAGCCCCAGCATTTT.

The chain uses TRBV5-1 and TRBJ1-1; 7 bases match TRBD1. CDR3 length equals 13 residues. CDR1 is SGHRS and CDR2 is YFSETQ in the germline V gene. V was pared by 4 bases and J by 10 bases, with 10 bases of the junction left unmatched. CDR3 in DNA: TGCGCCAGCAGCCCATCGACAGGGCTGGGAGCTTTCTTT. It yields the protein CASSPSTGLGAFF.

The V call is TRBV11-3, the J call TRBJ2-1; D is perhaps TRBD2 (5 bases). Germline V gene lookup returns CDR1 SGHNT and CDR2 YENEEA. The V gene lost 0 bases and the J gene lost 9 bases, with 18 bases spanning the gap. The CDR3 consists of 16 residues. CDR3 residues: CASSLEGASPNAEQFF. Written as DNA, the CDR3 is TGTGCCAGCAGCTTAGAGGGCGCTAGCCCGAACGCTGAGCAGTTCTTC.

V is TRBV6-5 and J is TRBJ1-5; D not certain. Trimming removed 4 bases from V and 4 bases from J, with 8 bases in between. Germline V gene data show CDR1 as MNHEY and CDR2 as SVGAGI. The CDR3 runs to 13 residues. DNA for the CDR3: TGTGCCAGCAGTTCGACACGAAATCAGCCCCAGCATTTT. Translating it yields CASSSTRNQPQHF.

The chain joins TRBV6-5 to TRBJ1-5, with D perhaps TRBD1 (5 bases). V lost 6 bases and J 2 bases, leaving 14 bases between the germline ends. In germline, CDR1 is MNHEY, CDR2 SVGAGI. The CDR3 extends over 15 amino acids. This chain's CDR3 is CASSPAGNGNQPQHF. The CDR3, as DNA: TGTGCCAGCAGCCCGGCAGGGAACGGCAATCAGCCCCAGCATTTT.

The chain carries TRBV7-9 and TRBJ2-7; perhaps TRBD1 as D (5 bases). V lost 3 bases, J lost 3 bases, and 6 bases lay in between. Germline V gives CDR1 SEHNR, CDR2 FQNEAQ (reference sequence). This CDR3 is built from 12 residues. The CDR3 coding sequence is TGTGCCAGCAGCTTGCAGGGCTACGAGCAGTACTTC. It translates to CASSLQGYEQYF.

V is TRBV4-1 and J is TRBJ1-6; no clear D gene. This CDR3 contains 16 residues. Trimming removed 1 base at V and 0 bases at J, with 7 bases between. Looked up from germline, CDR1 is MGHRA and CDR2 is YSYEKL. The CDR3 nucleotides read TGCGCCAGCAGCCAAGGGGCCAGCTCCTATAATTCACCCCTCCACTTT. Translated, it gives CASSQGASSYNSPLHF.

The chain joins TRBV5-1 to TRBJ1-4; D is ambiguous. Trimming pared 1 base from V and 8 bases from J, leaving 9 bases between. The CDR3 is made up of 13 amino acids. Looked up from germline, CDR1 is SGHRS and CDR2 is YFSETQ. The chain's CDR3 is CASSLFTEEKLFF. The DNA of the CDR3 is TGCGCCAGCAGCTTGTTTACAGAGGAAAAACTGTTTTTT.

This clone has just one count. The genes are TRBV7-9 and TRBJ1-6; tentative D call: TRBD1 (6 bases). V was clipped by 9 bases and J by 7 bases, with 13 bases between them. In germline, CDR1 is SEHNR, CDR2 FQNEAQ (reference sequence). The CDR3 is 13 residues long. CDR3 protein: CASSRGANSPLHF. CDR3 coding DNA: TGTGCCAGTTCCCGGGGGGCGAATTCACCCCTCCACTTT.

The chain carries TRBV28 and TRBJ1-3, with D uncertain. Between the trimmed V and J ends, which lost 4 bases and 0 bases, there was a span of 13 bases. This CDR3 contains 16 residues. Looked up from germline, CDR1 is MDHEN and CDR2 is SYDVKM. CDR3 amino acids: CASSSPRTSSGNTIYF. CDR3 in DNA: TGTGCCAGCAGTTCCCCCAGAACCAGCTCTGGAAACACCATATATTTT.

The V gene is TRBV5-6, the J gene TRBJ1-3; 7 bases fit TRBD1. CDR1 is SGHDT and CDR2 is YYEEEE in the germline V gene. J was trimmed by 2 bases and V by 4 bases; bases with no gene match: 6. CDR3 length: 15 amino acids. CDR3 sequence (DNA): TGTGCCAGCAGCAGGGGGGACAGTACTGGAAACACCATATATTTT. Amino acids: CASSRGDSTGNTIYF. The whole variable domain, remainder taken from reference TRBV5-6 and TRBJ1-3, is DAGVTQSPTHLIKTRGQQVTLRCSPKSGHDTVSWYQQALGQGPQFIFQYYEEEERQRGNFPDRFSGHQFPNYSSELNVNALLLGDSALYLCASSRGDSTGNTIYFGEGSWLTVV.

This rearrangement joins TRBV11-2 to TRBJ2-5, with 9 bases lining up with TRBD1. The germline CDR1 and CDR2 sequences are SGHAT and FQNNGV. CDR3 length: 15 amino acids. The junction had 11 bases not matched to a gene; V was cut back by 7 bases and J by 5 bases. CDR3 region: CASTSRGQGGETQYF. The CDR3 DNA reads TGTGCCAGCACCTCTCGGGGACAGGGAGGGGAGACCCAGTACTTC. The entire variable domain, with the rest obtained from reference TRBV11-2 and TRBJ2-5, is as follows: EAGVAQSPRYKIIEKRQSVAFWCNPISGHATLYWYQQILGQGPKLLIQFQNNGVVDDSQLPKDRFSAERLKGVDSTLKIQPAKLEDSAVYLCASTSRGQGGETQYFGPGTRLLVL.

The chain employs TRBV7-6 and TRBJ2-2, with 7 nucleotides matching TRBD1. Germline V gives CDR1 SGHVS, CDR2 FNYEAQ. With 5 bases clipped from V and 5 bases from J, the junction kept 17 bases outside the gene matches. The CDR3 sequence is 18 residues long. In nucleotides, the CDR3 is TGTGCCAGCAGCCCCCTTAATCCCCAGGGGGATGGGACCGGGGAGCTGTTTTTT. Encoded protein: CASSPLNPQGDGTGELFF.

The rearrangement uses TRBV5-8 and TRBJ1-1, with a possible D match to TRBD1 (5 bases). CDR1 SGHTS and CDR2 YDEGEE come from the germline V gene. The CDR3 is 14 amino acids. Trimming shortened V by 4 bases and J by 4 bases, and 14 bases separated the two germline ends. The chain's CDR3 is CASSSGTPATEAFF. CDR3 nucleotides: TGTGCCAGCAGCAGCGGGACTCCCGCCACTGAAGCTTTCTTT.

The rearrangement uses TRBV9 and TRBJ1-1, with 8 bases aligning to TRBD1. With V trimmed by 6 bases and J by 2 bases, 15 bases remained unmatched. Germline CDR1 SGDLS, CDR2 YYNGEE. CDR3 length equals 17 residues. The CDR3 here is CASIRGGGQVHNTEAFF. In DNA, the CDR3 is TGTGCCAGCATCCGAGGGGGGGGACAGGTCCACAACACTGAAGCTTTCTTT.